Below are 4 T cell receptor beta chains sequenced from a single sample in a study of OX40 agonist ivuxolimab in advanced cancers. Clones were read by immunoSEQ multiplex PCR, and TCRdb kept only the in-frame ones, dropping some. The data show about 75,000 clones, more than 85% seen once. This specimen consisted of CD4+ or CD8+ T cells sorted from blood, obtained in a trial of the OX40 agonist ivuxolimab. The receptors stem from an adult with an advanced solid tumor such as melanoma, head and neck, liver or kidney cancer.

J is TRBJ2-3 and V is TRBV7-3; tentative D call: TRBD2 (6 bases). Trimming removed 4 bases at V and 6 bases at J, with 17 bases between. The CDR3 spans 15 residues. Germline CDR1 reads SGHTA; CDR2 reads FQGTGA. DNA of the CDR3: TGTGCCAGCAGCTCAGGACTACCCCGGGCGGATACGCAGTATTTT. The encoded protein is CASSSGLPRADTQYF.

The CDR3 nucleotides are TGTGCCAGCGAAAGGGGGGACTCCTACGAGCAGTACTTC. As protein: CASERGDSYEQYF. This chain uses TRBV2 with TRBJ2-7; the D gene could be TRBD1 or TRBD2 (6 bases each). CDR3 size: 13 residues. Germline assignment: CDR1 SNHLY and CDR2 FYNNEI. Trimming stripped 8 bases from V and 0 bases from J, with 11 bases between.

CDR3 bases: TGTGCCAGTAGTGGAGTAGACACTGAAGCTTTCTTT. It translates to CASSGVDTEAFF. The gene calls are TRBV19 and TRBJ1-1, with D hard to call. With 5 bases removed from V and 3 bases from J, the gap between germline ends came to 7 bases. CDR1 is LNHDA, CDR2 SQIVND, per germline (reference sequence). The CDR3 spans 12 residues.

The chain links TRBV6-6 to TRBJ1-2; 8 positions agree with TRBD1. Trimming removed 6 bases from V and 10 bases from J; junction bases left unmatched: 7. Per germline, CDR1 MNHNY and CDR2 SVGAGI (reference sequence). The CDR3 is 12 residues long. Written as DNA, the CDR3 is TGTGCCAGCAGCCCCGGGACAGGTCTCTACACCTTC. Translation: CASSPGTGLYTF.